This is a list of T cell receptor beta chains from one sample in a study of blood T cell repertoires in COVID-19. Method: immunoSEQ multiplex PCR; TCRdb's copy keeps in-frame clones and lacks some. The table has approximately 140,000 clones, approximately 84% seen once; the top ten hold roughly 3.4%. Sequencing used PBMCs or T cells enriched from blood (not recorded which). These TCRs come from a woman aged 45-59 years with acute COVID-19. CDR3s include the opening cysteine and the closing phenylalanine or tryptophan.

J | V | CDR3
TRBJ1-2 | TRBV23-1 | CASSQPTYRNLYGYTF
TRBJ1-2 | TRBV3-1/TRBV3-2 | CASSLQGEYGYTF
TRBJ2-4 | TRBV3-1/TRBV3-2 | CASSQGDRNIQYF
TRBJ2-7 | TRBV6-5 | CASRGSERTYEQYF
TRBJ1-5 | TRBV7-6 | CASSDQTGELGNQPQHF
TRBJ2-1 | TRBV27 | CASSPGLAGYNEQFF
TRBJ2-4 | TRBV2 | CASSREGGVNIQYF
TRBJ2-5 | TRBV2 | CASRTGGETQYF
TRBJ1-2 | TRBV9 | CASSEGGRPYGYTF
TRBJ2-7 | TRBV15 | CATSRSGISEQYF
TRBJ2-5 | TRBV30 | CAWTGTGIETQYF
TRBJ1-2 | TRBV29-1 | CSVDGGTYGYTF
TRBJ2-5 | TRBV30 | CAWKTSETQETQYF
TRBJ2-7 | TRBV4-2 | CASRGGEQYF
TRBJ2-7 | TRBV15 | CATSREPGGPYEQYF
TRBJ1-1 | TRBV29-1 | CSVGLGTVYTEAFF
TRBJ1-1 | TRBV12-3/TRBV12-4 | CASSGQGRTEAFF
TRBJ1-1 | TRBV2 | CASSDRGHAKAFF
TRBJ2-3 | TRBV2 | CASSDDRGNTDTQYF
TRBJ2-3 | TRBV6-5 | CASCLAPLTDTQYF
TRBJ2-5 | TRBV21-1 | CASSPDRGGRETQYF
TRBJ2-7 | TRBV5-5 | CASSLEENEQYF
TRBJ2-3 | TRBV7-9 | CASSRGTSEVQYF
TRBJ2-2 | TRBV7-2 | CASSPLGRENTGELFF
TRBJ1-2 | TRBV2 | CASSVRGKEGYTF
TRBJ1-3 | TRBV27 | CASRSQGAGNTIYF
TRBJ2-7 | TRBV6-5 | CASMGTGVSYEQYF